A single sample gave rise to the 30 T cell receptor beta chains below, sequenced in a study of CD8 T cells in ankylosing spondylitis. One entry per CDR3 protein, called by TCRdb with MiXCR from the 5' RACE reads. The sample contains about 200,000 distinct CDR3 sequences, under 30% of which appear only once. The source material was blood, either unsorted or a sorted T cell fraction (not recorded which). The origin of the receptors is a male donor with ankylosing spondylitis or in good health (not recorded which).

This clonotype was found a few times. The chain couples TRBV30 to TRBJ1-1, with a tentative D call TRBD1 (5 bases). V was shortened by 0 bases and J by 5 bases, with 10 bases between the two germline ends. CDR1 is GTSNPN, CDR2 SVGIG, per germline (reference sequence). This CDR3 is built from 13 residues. The DNA of the CDR3 is TGTGCCTGGAGTGTACAGGTGGAGACTGAAGCTTTCTTT. It encodes CAWSVQVETEAFF.

V and J are TRBV15 and TRBJ2-7; D remains unclear. In germline, CDR1 is LNHNV, CDR2 YYDKDF (reference sequence). V lost 0 bases, J lost 6 bases, and 6 bases lay in between. There are 12 residues in the CDR3. Here the CDR3 reads CATSRDLGEQYF. The CDR3 DNA follows: TGTGCCACCAGCAGAGATTTGGGCGAGCAGTACTTC.

At least ten counts were recorded for this clonotype. The rearrangement links TRBV20-1 to TRBJ1-5, with 7 bases fitting TRBD1. Germline CDR1 is DFQATT and CDR2 is SNEGSKA (reference sequence). CDR3 length: 14 residues. J gave up 0 bases and V 5 bases, and 4 bases lay outside the gene matches. The DNA for the CDR3 is TGCAGTGCTTGGGACAGTCATAGCAATCAGCCCCAGCATTTT. Its translation is CSAWDSHSNQPQHF.

This clonotype was picked up many times. V usage is TRBV5-1 and J usage is TRBJ1-6, with D possibly being TRBD1 (6 bases). CDR1 and CDR2 from the germline V gene are SGHRS and YFSETQ. The CDR3 sequence is 14 residues long. V was trimmed by 4 bases and J by 10 bases, leaving 15 bases between them. The CDR3 is CASSRRGEESPLHF. In nucleotides, the CDR3 is TGCGCCAGCAGCCGAAGGGGGGAGGAATCACCCCTCCACTTT.

The V call is TRBV20-1, the J call TRBJ1-2, with D uncertain. The V gene lost 5 bases and the J gene lost 0 bases, with 7 bases spanning the gap. Germline CDR1 reads DFQATT; CDR2 reads SNEGSKA (reference sequence). The CDR3 covers 12 residues. The CDR3 sequence is CSASRPNYGYTF. The DNA of the CDR3 is TGCAGTGCTTCAAGACCTAACTATGGCTACACCTTC.

This clonotype came up many times. The chain uses TRBV20-1 and TRBJ2-1, with 10 bases aligning to TRBD1. Germline loops: CDR1 DFQATT, CDR2 SNEGSKA (reference sequence). The CDR3 totals 16 residues. After removal of 6 bases from V and 3 bases from J, the junction contained 11 bases not matched to a gene. The CDR3 loop reads CSATRGQGGIYNEQFF. The CDR3 coding sequence is TGCAGTGCGACACGTGGACAGGGGGGTATCTACAATGAGCAGTTCTTC.

The rearrangement links TRBV2 to TRBJ2-7; D gene unclear. Germline V gene sequence: CDR1 SNHLY, CDR2 FYNNEI. The CDR3 is 12 residues long. The germline V and J ends were trimmed by 1 base and 4 bases, with 5 bases remaining between them. The CDR3 loop reads CASSEELYEQYF. The DNA for the CDR3 is TGTGCCAGCAGTGAAGAACTTTACGAGCAGTACTTC.

This clonotype was seen repeatedly, ten times or more. The chain links TRBV20-1 to TRBJ1-3; tentative D call: TRBD1 (5 bases). Trimming pared 6 bases from V and 4 bases from J, leaving 13 bases between. This CDR3 region has 13 residues. Germline loops: CDR1 DFQATT, CDR2 SNEGSKA (reference sequence). The CDR3 here is CSARDRLGNTIYF. CDR3 DNA: TGCAGTGCCAGGGACCGCCTAGGAAACACCATATATTTT.

The rearrangement joins TRBV29-1 to TRBJ2-1; 10 nucleotides match TRBD2. The CDR3 has 14 amino acids. The germline V gene has CDR1 SQVTM and CDR2 ANQGSEA. V shed 4 bases, J shed 9 bases, and the junction held 9 bases outside the gene matches. CDR3 in amino acids: CSVGRSSGSVEQFF. The CDR3 bases are TGCAGCGTTGGCCGGTCTAGCGGGAGTGTTGAGCAGTTCTTC.

This clonotype was found many times. The chain recombines TRBV25-1 with TRBJ1-4, with D possibly being TRBD1 (6 bases). The length of the CDR3 is 13 residues. V was clipped by 5 bases and J by 6 bases, with 10 bases between them. Germline lookup yields CDR1 MGHDK and CDR2 SYGVNS. CDR3 residues: CASSRAGDEKLFF. CDR3 in DNA: TGTGCCAGCAGTAGGGCAGGGGATGAAAAACTGTTTTTT.

About this clonotype: A much larger clone lies one base from this, so it may be a read error. The chain has TRBV11-2 and TRBJ2-7; TRBD1 is a possible D gene (6 bases). Trimming took off 1 base at V and 2 bases at J, with 9 bases between the two ends. The CDR3 contains 14 residues. CDR1 SGHAT and CDR2 FQNNGV come from the germline V gene. CDR3 sequence (DNA): TGTGCCAGCAGCTTAGCACAGGGCCCCTACGAGCAGTACTTC. This encodes CASSLAQGPYEQYF. The full variable domain, completed using reference TRBV11-2 and TRBJ2-7, is EAGVAQSPRYKIIEKRQSVAFWCNPISGHATLYWYQQILGQGPKLLIQFQNNGVVDDSQLPKDRFSAERLKGVDSTLKIQPAKLEDSAVYLCASSLAQGPYEQYFGPGTRLTVT.

Worth noting for this clonotype: This could be a read error, since a much larger clone is one nucleotide away. The chain uses TRBV29-1 and TRBJ2-1; D may be TRBD2 (5 bases). With 2 bases removed from V and 9 bases from J, the gap between germline ends came to 14 bases. This CDR3 is 13 amino acids long. Per germline, CDR1 SQVTM and CDR2 ANQGSEA. CDR3 sequence reads: CSVEKAEAGEQFF. The CDR3 coding sequence is TGCAGCGTTGAAAAAGCGGAAGCAGGTGAGCAGTTCTTC.

In this sample, this clonotype turned up many times. The chain employs TRBV28 and TRBJ2-7; perhaps TRBD1 as D (6 bases). Per the germline V gene, CDR1 is MDHEN and CDR2 is SYDVKM. Trimming took 4 bases from V and 2 from J, leaving 15 bases between them. The CDR3 extends over 15 amino acids. The CDR3 DNA follows: TGTGCCAGCAGTTCCCTACAGGGTGACACCTACGAGCAGTACTTC. Encoded protein: CASSSLQGDTYEQYF.

J is TRBJ2-3 and V is TRBV29-1; 9 bases line up with TRBD1. After removal of 6 bases from V and 4 bases from J, the junction contained 11 bases not matched to a gene. The V gene's germline CDR1 is SQVTM and CDR2 ANQGSEA. The CDR3 is 15 amino acids. The CDR3 DNA follows: TGCAGCGTGAAAAAGAATAGACAGGGGGCAGATACGCAGTATTTT. Amino acids: CSVKKNRQGADTQYF.

This clonotype was recorded at least ten times. This chain connects TRBV5-1 to TRBJ2-7; 14 bases align to TRBD2. The CDR3 covers 15 residues. V trimming: 3 bases; J trimming: 5 bases; junction bases outside the gene matches: 4. Per the germline V gene, CDR1 is SGHRS and CDR2 is YFSETQ. The CDR3 bases are TGCGCCAGCAGCTCGGGACTAGCGGGAGTCGACGAGCAGTACTTC. As protein: CASSSGLAGVDEQYF.

The rearrangement joins TRBV7-6 to TRBJ2-3; the D gene is possibly TRBD1 (6 bases). This CDR3 comprises 16 residues. Germline V gene sequence: CDR1 SGHVS, CDR2 FNYEAQ. V was trimmed by 4 bases and J by 1 base, leaving 15 bases between them. The CDR3 region is CASSSQQGPRTDTQYF. The CDR3 coding sequence is TGTGCCAGCAGCTCGCAACAGGGACCCCGCACAGATACGCAGTATTTT.

This sequence joins TRBV29-1 and TRBJ1-1; TRBD1 agrees at 8 bases. Germline loops: CDR1 SQVTM, CDR2 ANQGSEA. The CDR3 is 13 residues long. The trim removed 7 bases at V and 5 bases at J, leaving 9 bases unmatched. The CDR3 DNA reads TGCAGCGCTACGGACAGGGCGAGGACTGAAGCTTTCTTT. Its translation: CSATDRARTEAFF.

J is TRBJ1-4 and V is TRBV20-1; D gene ambiguous. The CDR3 totals 13 residues. The ends were cut back, 8 bases at V and 0 bases at J, with 10 bases in the middle. Germline CDR1 reads DFQATT; CDR2 reads SNEGSKA (reference sequence). In DNA form, the CDR3 reads TGCAGTTCTCGGGCAGCAACTAATGAAAAACTGTTTTTT. Residues: CSSRAATNEKLFF.

The V and J genes are TRBV18 and TRBJ2-7; no clear D gene. Looked up from germline, CDR1 is KGHSH and CDR2 is LQKENI. The CDR3 extends over 14 amino acids. The V end was cut by 4 bases, the J end by 2 bases, with 12 bases between. The CDR3: CASSRDRSTYEQYF. The CDR3 DNA follows: TGTGCCAGCTCACGAGACCGGTCCACCTACGAGCAGTACTTC.

This clonotype was found a few times. The chain uses TRBV20-1 and TRBJ2-3; D call uncertain. The V and J ends lost 5 bases and 6 bases respectively, with 6 bases between them. The CDR3 sequence is 10 residues long. Per germline, CDR1 DFQATT and CDR2 SNEGSKA (reference sequence). The CDR3 is CSARMDTQYF. CDR3 DNA sequence: TGCAGTGCTCGAATGGATACGCAGTATTTT.

This clonotype was seen more than once but under ten times. The gene calls are TRBV20-1 and TRBJ2-3; 8 bases line up with TRBD2. After removal of 3 bases from V and 9 bases from J, the junction contained 5 bases not matched to a gene. CDR1 DFQATT and CDR2 SNEGSKA come from the germline V gene (reference sequence). The CDR3 sequence is 12 residues long. CDR3 sequence (DNA): TGCAGTGCTAGGCCACTAGCGGAGACGCAGTATTTT. Translating gives CSARPLAETQYF.

There are many counts of this clonotype. The rearrangement links TRBV20-1 to TRBJ1-2, with D unresolved. The CDR3 contains 11 residues. Germline CDR1 is DFQATT and CDR2 is SNEGSKA (reference sequence). The V end was cut by 6 bases, the J end by 8 bases, with 13 bases between. The DNA of the CDR3 is TGCAGTGCGCTACGTGGCACCGGCTACACCTTC. This gives the protein CSALRGTGYTF.

This clonotype was found many times. V gene TRBV5-1 combines with J gene TRBJ2-5; 9 positions match TRBD2. Germline CDR1 and CDR2: SGHRS and YFSETQ. V gave up 4 bases and J gave up 1 base; unmatched junction bases: 8. The CDR3 has 16 residues. CDR3 sequence reads: CASSRSLAGPQETQYF. The CDR3, as DNA: TGCGCCAGCAGCAGGTCCCTAGCGGGGCCCCAAGAGACCCAGTACTTC.

The V gene is TRBV20-1, the J gene TRBJ2-1, with D uncertain. Germline CDR1 reads DFQATT; CDR2 reads SNEGSKA (reference sequence). Trimming left V 2 bases short and J 0 bases short, with 11 bases between. The length of the CDR3 is 15 residues. The CDR3 DNA is TGCAGTGCTAGATCGGTGCAGAGCTCCTACAATGAGCAGTTCTTC. Its protein is CSARSVQSSYNEQFF.

Ten or more counts support this clonotype. V gene TRBV20-1 combines with J gene TRBJ2-5; 10 nucleotides align to TRBD2. Germline V gene sequence: CDR1 DFQATT, CDR2 SNEGSKA (reference sequence). Trimming took 5 bases from V and 4 from J; bases not matched to a gene: 1. CDR3 size: 12 residues. The CDR3 coding sequence is TGCAGTGCTTTAGCGGGAGGAGAGACCCAGTACTTC. Translating it yields CSALAGGETQYF.

At least ten counts were recorded for this clonotype. The CDR3 region has the DNA TGTGCCAGCATGGGGGACGGGAATACAGATACGCAGTATTTT. It is translated as CASMGDGNTDTQYF. J is TRBJ2-3 and V is TRBV7-2, with D possibly called TRBD1 or TRBD2 (5 bases each). The V and J ends lost 7 bases and 3 bases respectively, with 14 bases between them. The CDR3 is 14 residues long. CDR1 is SGHTA, CDR2 FQGNSA, per germline.

The chain uses TRBV29-1 and TRBJ2-5, with 9 bases lining up with TRBD2. Per the germline V gene, CDR1 is SQVTM and CDR2 is ANQGSEA. Losses at the gene ends were 6 bases for V and 5 bases for J; bases not matched to a gene: 4. The length of the CDR3 is 12 residues. The CDR3 DNA reads TGCAGCGTGTCAAGCGGGAGGGAGACCCAGTACTTC. This encodes CSVSSGRETQYF. Using reference TRBV29-1 and TRBJ2-5 for the parts outside the CDR3, the full variable domain is SAVISQKPSRDICQRGTSLTIQCQVDSQVTMMFWYRQQPGQSLTLIATANQGSEATYESGFVIDKFPISRPNLTFSTLTVSNMSPEDSSIYLCSVSSGRETQYFGPGTRLLVL.

Worth noting for this clonotype: Compared with germline, one end of the junction differs, possibly owing to a read error. The rearrangement joins TRBV10-3 to TRBJ1-3; D is perhaps TRBD1 (6 bases). The CDR3 is 15 residues long. CDR1 ENHRY and CDR2 SYGVKD come from the germline V gene. CDR3 in amino acids: CAISESTGPRNAIYF. The CDR3 bases are TGTGCCATCAGTGAGTCAACAGGGCCAAGAAACGCCATATATTTT.

This clonotype appeared a few times. J is TRBJ2-1 and V is TRBV7-3; 14 bases are shared with TRBD2. The germline V gene has CDR1 SGHTA and CDR2 FQGTGA. The trim removed 3 bases at V and 1 base at J, leaving 11 bases unmatched. The CDR3 is 20 amino acids. CDR3 region: CASSFVGTSGRSASYNEQFF. DNA for the CDR3: TGTGCCAGCAGCTTCGTCGGGACTAGCGGGAGATCCGCGTCCTACAATGAGCAGTTCTTC.

This clonotype was counted many times. The chain employs TRBV12-3 or TRBV12-4 and TRBJ2-7, with TRBD2 identical over 10 bases. V dropped 2 bases and J dropped 4; count of bases not matched to a gene: 5. The CDR3 runs 15 residues. This chain's CDR3 is CASSLLASGSYEQYF. CDR3 sequence (DNA): TGTGCCAGCAGTTTACTGGCTAGCGGGAGTTACGAGCAGTACTTC.